This T cell receptor beta chain stems from a study of shared clonotypes between healthy human individuals. CDR1 is SEHNR and CDR2 is FQNEAQ in the germline V gene (reference sequence). The CDR3 loop spans 15 amino acids. V was pared by 5 bases and J by 7 bases, with 10 bases of the junction left unmatched. TCRdb keeps only in-frame clones here, not all; method: immunoSEQ multiplex PCR. The data contain about 2 million clones, about 94% of them singletons. Naivety among CD8 cells was defined by CD45RO negativity and positive CCR7 selection, thereby excluding terminally differentiated effector memory CD45RA+ cells.

This clonotype was obtained from a man in his late teens or twenties in good health. V usage is TRBV7-9 and J usage is TRBJ1-4; 7 nucleotides align to TRBD1. The sequencing input was naive CD8+ T cells sorted from blood. The CDR3 DNA reads TGTGCCAGCAGCCCCGTTACAGGGGATCGTGAAAAACTGTTTTTT. Translated, it gives CASSPVTGDREKLFF. The full variable domain, with the rest looked up from reference TRBV7-9 and TRBJ1-4, is DTGVSQNPRHKITKRGQNVTFRCDPISEHNRLYWYRQTLGQGPEFLTYFQNEAQLEKSRLLSDRFSAERPKGSFSTLEIQRTEQGDSAMYLCASSPVTGDREKLFFGSGTQLSVL.